This T cell receptor (beta chain) was obtained from a study of T cells in localized non-small cell lung cancer. Study outcomes and limitations: The study linked higher blood T cell density to longer overall survival. Heterogeneity remains possible because sequencing was limited to only one tumor region. Turning up in adjacent lung were a median roughly 50 of the top 100 tumor clones.

V lost 0 bases and J 3 bases, leaving 3 bases between the germline ends. There are 12 residues in the CDR3. Germline V gene lookup returns CDR1 SGHNT and CDR2 YENEEA. TCRdb keeps only in-frame clones here, not all; method: immunoSEQ multiplex PCR. This table holds some 140,000 clones, approximately 88% found once. This clone has only one observation. Antigen specificity is unknown. This sequence originates from a female donor at least 60 years old with stage I lung adenocarcinoma. The chain is built from TRBV11-3 and TRBJ2-7, with D unclear. This specimen consisted of peripheral blood, obtained before any cancer treatment. CDR3 amino acids: CASSLDGYEQYF. The CDR3 DNA reads TGTGCCAGCAGCTTAGACGGCTACGAGCAGTACTTC.